This TCR beta chain stems from a study of blood T cells in healthy people across ages. Background on the study: Using template switching, researchers captured about one barcoded beta molecule for each two T cells.

This clonotype has a handful of counts. Its antigen is not known. PCR was performed a second time for roughly 7 to 12 cycles using a sample-barcoded 5' primer and a J-beta primer mix. TCRdb re-derived calls from the 5' RACE reads in MiXCR, one entry per CDR3 protein. The sample contains 1.5 million to 2 million distinct CDR3 sequences, around 50% of which appear only once. Study results and limitations: Strong correlation was found linking TCR beta diversity to naive T cell percentage.

CDR3 size: 14 residues. Germline loops: CDR1 SGHTA, CDR2 FQGNSA. After removal of 6 bases from V and 2 bases from J, the junction contained 4 bases not matched to a gene. The TCR was taken from a woman in her 40s in good health. The chain joins TRBV7-2 to TRBJ2-5, with 9 bases fitting TRBD1. Specimen: blood. CDR3 bases: TGTGCCAGCAGACGCGGGACAGGGCAAGAGACCCAGTACTTC. This codes for CASRRGTGQETQYF. Full variable domain (outside the CDR3, taken from reference TRBV7-2 and TRBJ2-5): GAGVSQSPSNKVTEKGKDVELRCDPISGHTALYWYRQSLGQGLEFLIYFQGNSAPDKSGLPSDRFSAERTGGSVSTLTIQRTQQEDSAVYLCASRRGTGQETQYFGPGTRLLVL.